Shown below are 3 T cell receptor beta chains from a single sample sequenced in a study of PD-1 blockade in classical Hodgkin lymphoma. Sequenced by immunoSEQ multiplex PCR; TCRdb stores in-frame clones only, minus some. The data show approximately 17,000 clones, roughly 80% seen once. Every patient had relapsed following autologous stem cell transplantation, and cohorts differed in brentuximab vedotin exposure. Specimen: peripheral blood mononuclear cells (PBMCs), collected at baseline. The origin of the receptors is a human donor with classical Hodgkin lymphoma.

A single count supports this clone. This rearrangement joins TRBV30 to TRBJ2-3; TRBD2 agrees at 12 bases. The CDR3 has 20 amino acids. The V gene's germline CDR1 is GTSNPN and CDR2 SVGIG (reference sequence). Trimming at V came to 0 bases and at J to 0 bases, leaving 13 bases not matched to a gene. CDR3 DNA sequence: TGTGCCTGGAGTGTATCAAGTCTAGCGGGAGGGGAGGGTAGCACAGATACGCAGTATTTT. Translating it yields CAWSVSSLAGGEGSTDTQYF.

DNA of the CDR3: TGTGCCAGCAGCTTCAACCGGGGACTTTCTTTGATAATGAACACTGAAGCTTTCTTT. Amino acids: CASSFNRGLSLIMNTEAFF. The chain uses TRBV7-8 and TRBJ1-1; possible D gene TRBD1, 5 bases. The CDR3 loop spans 19 amino acids. The germline V gene encodes CDR1 SGHVS and CDR2 FQNEAQ. V was cut by 3 bases and J by 0 bases, with 23 bases left in between.

The CDR3 region is CASSPLGGGVPGDTQYF. CDR3 DNA: TGTGCCAGCAGCCCCCTGGGCGGGGGGGTTCCCGGAGATACGCAGTATTTT. The V call is TRBV7-9, the J call TRBJ2-3; 9 bases agree with TRBD2. Germline CDR1 and CDR2: SEHNR and FQNEAQ (reference sequence). V trimming: 5 bases; J trimming: 5 bases; junction bases outside the gene matches: 14. The CDR3 is 17 residues long. Variable domain in full (rest from reference TRBV7-9 and TRBJ2-3): DTGVSQNPRHKITKRGQNVTFRCDPISEHNRLYWYRQTLGQGPEFLTYFQNEAQLEKSRLLSDRFSAERPKGSFSTLEIQRTEQGDSAMYLCASSPLGGGVPGDTQYFGPGTRLTVL.